One sample yielded the 2 T cell receptor beta chains listed below, sequenced in a study of cytomegalovirus exposure and HLA in healthy donors. Both 60 Vbeta primers and 13 Jbeta primers went into the PCR. Produced via immunoSEQ multiplex PCR; TCRdb's table is partial and in-frame only. The profile shows about 200,000 clones, approximately 85% of them singletons. Specimen: PBMCs. The receptors originated from a woman between 50 and 59 years old in good health and CMV-seronegative.

This clone was counted a few times. The J gene is TRBJ2-5, the V gene TRBV7-2; D is possibly TRBD2 (6 bases). This CDR3 has 15 amino acids. V gave up 6 bases and J gave up 5 bases, with 19 bases separating them. The germline V gene encodes CDR1 SGHTA and CDR2 FQGNSA. CDR3 region: CASSRRLVFAETQYF. In DNA form, the CDR3 reads TGTGCCAGCAGTCGTAGACTAGTTTTTGCGGAGACCCAGTACTTC.

This clone appeared a few times. The CDR3, as DNA: TGTGCCAGCAGCTTCAAGCGGGACACTATCCTCTCCTACAATGAGCAGTTCTTC. Its protein product is CASSFKRDTILSYNEQFF. The chain joins TRBV11-2 to TRBJ2-1, with D perhaps TRBD2 (7 bases). Trimming cost V 3 bases and J 0 bases, with 18 bases left between them. CDR1 is SGHAT and CDR2 is FQNNGV in the germline V gene. The CDR3 runs to 18 residues. Supplemented by reference TRBV11-2 and TRBJ2-1, the full variable domain reads EAGVAQSPRYKIIEKRQSVAFWCNPISGHATLYWYQQILGQGPKLLIQFQNNGVVDDSQLPKDRFSAERLKGVDSTLKIQPAKLEDSAVYLCASSFKRDTILSYNEQFFGPGTRLTVL.